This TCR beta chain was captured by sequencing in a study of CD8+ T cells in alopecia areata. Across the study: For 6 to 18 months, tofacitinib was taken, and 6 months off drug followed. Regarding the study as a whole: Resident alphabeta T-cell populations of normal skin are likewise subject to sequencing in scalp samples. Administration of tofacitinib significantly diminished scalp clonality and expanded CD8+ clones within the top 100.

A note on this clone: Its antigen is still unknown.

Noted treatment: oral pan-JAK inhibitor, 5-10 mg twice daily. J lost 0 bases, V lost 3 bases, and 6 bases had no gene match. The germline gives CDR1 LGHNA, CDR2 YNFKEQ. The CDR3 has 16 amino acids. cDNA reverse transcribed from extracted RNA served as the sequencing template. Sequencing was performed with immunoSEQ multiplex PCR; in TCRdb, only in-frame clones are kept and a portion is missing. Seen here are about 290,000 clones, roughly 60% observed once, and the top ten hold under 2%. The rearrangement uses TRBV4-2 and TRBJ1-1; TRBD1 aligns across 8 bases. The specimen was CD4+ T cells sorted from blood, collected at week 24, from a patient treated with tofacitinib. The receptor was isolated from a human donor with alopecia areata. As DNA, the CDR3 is TGTGCCAGCAGCCACCAAGGACAGGGATTGAACACTGAAGCTTTCTTT. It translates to CASSHQGQGLNTEAFF.